This is a list of T cell receptor beta chains from one sample in a study of T cells in Graves' hyperthyroidism and ophthalmopathy. TCRdb reprocessed the multiplex PCR reads with MiXCR, giving one entry per CDR3 protein. This sample has about 620,000 distinct CDR3 sequences, with around 16% found just once. The sample was blood. Receptor source: a woman aged 25-40 years with Graves' hyperthyroidism. CDR3s leave out the opening cysteine and the closing phenylalanine or tryptophan. D genes are given only for firm matches.

>TRBD2|TRBJ2-1|TRBV4-3
ASSQHRSGIVLNEQF
>-|TRBJ2-7|TRBV9
ASSPLRGPTYEQY
>-|TRBJ1-6|TRBV6-6
ASSYSGGDDSPLH
>-|TRBJ2-7|TRBV7-2
ASSLVNGYEQY
>-|TRBJ1-4|TRBV19
VTSVGGSTNEKLF
>-|TRBJ2-1|TRBV11-2
ASSRGAGQYNEQF
>TRBD1|TRBJ2-5|TRBV6-6
ASSYRTGGTETQY
>TRBD1|TRBJ1-1|TRBV5-6
ASSPQGGGRGAF
>-|TRBJ1-1|TRBV5-1
ASSSRANTEAF
>-|TRBJ2-3|TRBV7-2
ASSSQLADTQY
>-|TRBJ2-6|TRBV29-1
SVPTYSSGANVLT
>TRBD1|TRBJ1-1|TRBV29-1
SGRGDRENTEAF
>-|TRBJ1-1|TRBV10-3
AISEGGYTEAF